The TCR beta chain under discussion was sequenced for a study of Graves' ophthalmopathy and Graves' hyperthyroidism. The authors amplified TCR beta CDR3 regions, and they did so from RNA transcripts for repertoire sequencing. Second-round multiplex PCR came after first-round RT-PCR with HTBI primers. One entry per CDR3 protein results from TCRdb running MiXCR on the multiplex PCR reads. The sample contains under 200,000 distinct CDR3 sequences, less than 45% of which appear only once. Trimming cost V 4 bases and J 5 bases, with 6 bases left between them. CDR1 and CDR2 (germline): SNHLY, FYNNEI. The CDR3 loop spans 11 amino acids.

The chain recombines TRBV2 with TRBJ2-7; D gene uncertain. The TCR comes from a middle-aged woman with Graves' ophthalmopathy. Specimen: peripheral blood. This CDR3 is CASSVSNEQYF. The CDR3 DNA follows: TGTGCCAGCAGTGTTTCGAACGAGCAGTACTTC. Complete variable domain (other parts from reference TRBV2 and TRBJ2-7): EPEVTQTPSHQVTQMGQEVILRCVPISNHLYFYWYRQILGQKVEFLVSFYNNEISEKSEIFDDQFSVERPDGSNFTLKIRSTKLEDSAMYFCASSVSNEQYFGPGTRLTVT.